The TCR beta chain described here comes from a study of OX40 agonist ivuxolimab in advanced cancers. On the study more broadly: In this cohort, patients received ivuxolimab, an agonistic anti-OX40 (CD134) antibody. In three patients, partial responses were observed, one with hepatocellular carcinoma and two with cutaneous melanoma.

Only in-frame clones appear in the TCRdb table, and some are missing; sequencing was by immunoSEQ multiplex PCR. This repertoire shows more than 80,000 clones, about 90% found once; its top ten account for about 8.7%. Of note for this clone: Its target is not known.

General study findings and limits: Fewer expanded clones were found on average in CD4+ than in CD8+ T cells. At doses 0.1 to 3.0 mg/kg, CD4+ and CD8+ clones expanded.

With 5 bases clipped from V and 8 bases from J, the junction kept 22 bases outside the gene matches. Germline V gene lookup returns CDR1 SGHTA and CDR2 FQGTGA. This CDR3 is 18 amino acids long. The sequence came from an adult with an advanced solid tumor such as melanoma, head and neck, liver or kidney cancer. The specimen was CD4+ or CD8+ T cells sorted from blood, collected in a trial of the OX40 agonist ivuxolimab. This chain connects TRBV7-3 to TRBJ1-2; 8 positions agree with TRBD1. The CDR3 DNA is TGTGCCAGCAGCCCGACCCCCCATTTAGGACAGGGCACCGGGGGCTACACCTTC. This codes for CASSPTPHLGQGTGGYTF.